These 10 T cell receptor beta chains were sequenced from one sample in a study of spatial heterogeneity in lung cancer. Stated time point: sample taken at primary tumor resection. Whole RNA, which was extracted from tumor, nontumor lung tissue or frozen PBMC, was sequenced without any cell sorting. TCRdb reprocessed the 5' RACE reads via MiXCR and lists one record per CDR3 protein. The repertoire holds about 82,000 distinct CDR3 sequences, with over 9.5% as singletons. Material: PBMCs, obtained at surgery. Receptors were obtained from a male donor with early-stage non-small cell lung cancer.

This chain connects TRBV5-5 to TRBJ2-1; a weak D match, TRBD2 (5 bases). CDR3 length: 13 amino acids. With 1 base removed from V and 8 bases from J, the gap between germline ends came to 10 bases. Germline assignment: CDR1 SGHKS and CDR2 YYEKEE (reference sequence). The CDR3 sequence is CASSLSLADEQFF. The CDR3 nucleotides read TGTGCCAGCAGCTTGAGTCTAGCCGATGAGCAGTTCTTC. Combining the CDR3 with reference TRBV5-5 and TRBJ2-1 gives the whole variable domain DAGVTQSPTHLIKTRGQQVTLRCSPISGHKSVSWYQQVLGQGPQFIFQYYEKEERGRGNFPDRFSARQFPNYSSELNVNALLLGDSALYLCASSLSLADEQFFGPGTRLTVL.

The rearrangement joins TRBV14 to TRBJ2-2, with TRBD2 matching 7 bases. Trimming removed 6 bases from V and 13 bases from J; junction bases left unmatched: 11. Germline CDR1 SGHDN, CDR2 FVKESK. This CDR3 comprises 13 residues. The CDR3 spells CASSQQSSGALFF. The CDR3 DNA sequence: TGTGCCAGCAGTCAACAATCTAGCGGAGCGCTGTTTTTT.

This chain links TRBV6-1 with TRBJ2-1; D perhaps matches TRBD2 (5 bases). Trimming cost V 6 bases and J 6 bases, with 15 bases left between them. This CDR3 region has 14 residues. The germline CDR1 and CDR2 sequences are MNHNS and SASEGT. In DNA, the CDR3 is TGTGCCAGCAGGGCTAGCCCTATGGGCAATGAGCAGTTCTTC. Amino acids: CASRASPMGNEQFF.

Many counts were recorded for this clonotype. V and J are TRBV6-2 or TRBV6-3 and TRBJ1-6, with TRBD1 as a possible D gene (6 bases). The germline gives CDR1 MNHEY, CDR2 SVGEGT. There are 17 residues in the CDR3. V was clipped by 2 bases and J by 8 bases, with 19 bases between them. CDR3 nucleotide sequence: TGTGCCAGCAGTTACCCCCGTGGAGGGGACAATCATTCACCCCTCCACTTT. Translating it yields CASSYPRGGDNHSPLHF.

This clonotype was observed a few times. The V and J genes are TRBV5-1 and TRBJ2-2, with 7 bases lining up with TRBD1. The ends lost 2 bases at V and 6 bases at J; junction bases unmatched: 10. Germline assignment: CDR1 SGHRS and CDR2 YFSETQ. CDR3 length: 16 residues. The CDR3 here is CASSFKGAEYAGELFF. The CDR3 nucleotides are TGCGCCAGCAGCTTCAAGGGGGCGGAATACGCCGGGGAGCTGTTTTTT.

This clonotype has just a few counts. The rearrangement joins TRBV5-5 to TRBJ1-1, with D maybe TRBD1 (5 bases). This CDR3 has 14 residues. Germline CDR1 reads SGHKS; CDR2 reads YYEKEE (reference sequence). Trimming took 1 base from V and 5 from J, leaving 12 bases between them. CDR3 sequence: CASSLRTSRTEAFF. The DNA of the CDR3 is TGTGCCAGCAGCTTGAGGACATCCCGTACTGAAGCTTTCTTT.

This clonotype was detected a few times. CDR3 nucleotides: TGTGCCAGCAGTGAATATACGGCCGGCGAGGAAGGCTACACCTTC. Amino acid sequence: CASSEYTAGEEGYTF. The genes are TRBV25-1 and TRBJ1-2; no clear D. Trimming stripped 0 bases from V and 8 bases from J, with 16 bases between. Germline lookup yields CDR1 MGHDK and CDR2 SYGVNS. The CDR3 sequence is 15 residues long.

This clonotype was counted a few times. The chain recombines TRBV20-1 with TRBJ2-1, with D perhaps matching TRBD2 (5 bases). V was clipped by 4 bases and J by 1 base, with 8 bases between them. This CDR3 contains 13 residues. From germline, CDR1 is DFQATT and CDR2 SNEGSKA (reference sequence). The DNA of the CDR3 is TGCAGTGCTAAGGACTTGTCCTACAATGAGCAGTTCTTC. As protein: CSAKDLSYNEQFF.

This clonotype was detected ten times or more. The J gene is TRBJ1-2, the V gene TRBV6-1, with D unclear. Germline-derived CDR1 and CDR2 are MNHNS and SASEGT. The CDR3 totals 13 residues. V lost 4 bases and J lost 3, with 9 bases in between. The CDR3 region has the DNA TGTGCCAGCAGTGGAGATCAAGACTATGGCTACACCTTC. Encoded protein: CASSGDQDYGYTF.

This clonotype has more than one count but fewer than ten. The chain links TRBV19 to TRBJ2-3; 11 nucleotides line up with TRBD2. The germline CDR1 and CDR2 sequences are LNHDA and SQIVND (reference sequence). The CDR3 spans 15 residues. The V and J ends lost 5 bases and 3 bases, in that order; junction bases with no gene match: 4. The CDR3 DNA sequence: TGTGCCAGTAGTCAACTAGCGGGAGTGACAGATACGCAGTATTTT. Protein product: CASSQLAGVTDTQYF.